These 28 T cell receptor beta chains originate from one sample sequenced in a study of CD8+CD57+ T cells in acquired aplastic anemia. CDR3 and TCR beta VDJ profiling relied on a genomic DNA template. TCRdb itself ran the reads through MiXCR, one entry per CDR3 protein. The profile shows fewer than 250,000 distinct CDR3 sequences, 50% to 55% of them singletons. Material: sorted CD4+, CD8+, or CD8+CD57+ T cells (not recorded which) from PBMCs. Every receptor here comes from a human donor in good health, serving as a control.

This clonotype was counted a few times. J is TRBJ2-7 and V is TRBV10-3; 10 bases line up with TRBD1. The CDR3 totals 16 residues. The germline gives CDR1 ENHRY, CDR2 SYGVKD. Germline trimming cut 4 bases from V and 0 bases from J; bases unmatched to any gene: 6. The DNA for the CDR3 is TGTGCCATCAGTGGGGCCGGGACAGGGGTCTCCTACGAGCAGTACTTC. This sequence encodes CAISGAGTGVSYEQYF.

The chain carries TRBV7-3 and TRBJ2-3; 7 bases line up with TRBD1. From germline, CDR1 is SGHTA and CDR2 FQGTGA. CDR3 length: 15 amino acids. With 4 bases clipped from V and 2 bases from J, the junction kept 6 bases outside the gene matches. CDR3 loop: CASSWRQGATDTQYF. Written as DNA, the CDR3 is TGTGCCAGCAGCTGGCGACAGGGCGCCACAGATACGCAGTATTTT.

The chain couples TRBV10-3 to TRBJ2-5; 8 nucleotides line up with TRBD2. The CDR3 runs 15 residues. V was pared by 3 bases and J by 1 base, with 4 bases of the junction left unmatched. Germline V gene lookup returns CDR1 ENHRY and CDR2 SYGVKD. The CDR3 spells CAISDERGPQETQYF. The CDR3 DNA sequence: TGTGCCATCAGTGACGAGCGGGGGCCCCAAGAGACCCAGTACTTC.

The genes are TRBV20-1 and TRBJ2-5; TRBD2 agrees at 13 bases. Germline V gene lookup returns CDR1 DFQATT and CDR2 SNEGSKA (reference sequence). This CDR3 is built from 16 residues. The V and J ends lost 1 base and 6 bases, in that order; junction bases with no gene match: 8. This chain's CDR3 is CSARAQLAGGRQTQYF. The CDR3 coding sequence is TGCAGTGCTAGAGCCCAACTAGCGGGGGGGCGGCAGACCCAGTACTTC.

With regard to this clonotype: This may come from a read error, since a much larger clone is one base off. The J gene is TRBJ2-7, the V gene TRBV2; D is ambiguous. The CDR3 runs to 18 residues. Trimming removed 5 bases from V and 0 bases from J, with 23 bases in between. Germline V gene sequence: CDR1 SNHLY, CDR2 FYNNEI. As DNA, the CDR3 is TGTGCCAGCAGTTCCAAGGCCACAAAAAGGCGCAACTCCTACGAGCAGTACTTC. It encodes CASSSKATKRRNSYEQYF.

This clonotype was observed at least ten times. The CDR3 sequence: CASSYDTEAFF. The CDR3 DNA sequence: TGTGCCAGCAGTTACGACACTGAAGCTTTCTTT. The V gene is TRBV6-2 or TRBV6-3, the J gene TRBJ1-1; D is uncertain. The V gene lost 2 bases and the J gene lost 3 bases, with 1 base spanning the gap. CDR3 length: 11 amino acids. Germline CDR1 is MNHEY and CDR2 is SVGEGT.

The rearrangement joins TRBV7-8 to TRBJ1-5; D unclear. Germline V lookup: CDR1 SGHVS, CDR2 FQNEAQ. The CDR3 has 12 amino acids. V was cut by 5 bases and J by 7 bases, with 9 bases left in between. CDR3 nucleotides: TGTGCCAGCAGCAGCGAGAGGCAGCCCCAGCATTTT. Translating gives CASSSERQPQHF.

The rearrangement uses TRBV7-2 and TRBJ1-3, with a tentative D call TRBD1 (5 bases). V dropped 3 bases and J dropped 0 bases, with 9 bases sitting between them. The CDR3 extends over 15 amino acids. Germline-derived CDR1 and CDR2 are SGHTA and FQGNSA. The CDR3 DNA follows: TGTGCCAGCAGCTTTAAAGGGGTCTCTGGAAACACCATATATTTT. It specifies CASSFKGVSGNTIYF.

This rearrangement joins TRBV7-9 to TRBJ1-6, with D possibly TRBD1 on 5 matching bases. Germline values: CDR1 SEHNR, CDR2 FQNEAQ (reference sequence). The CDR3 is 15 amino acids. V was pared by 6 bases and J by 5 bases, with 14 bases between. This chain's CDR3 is CASSGGTVDNSPLHF. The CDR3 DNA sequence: TGTGCCAGCAGTGGCGGGACGGTAGATAATTCACCCCTCCACTTT.

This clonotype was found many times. The DNA of the CDR3 is TGTGCCAGCAGAATTAGAAACCTTAACACTGAAGCTTTCTTT. It codes for CASRIRNLNTEAFF. The chain recombines TRBV7-2 with TRBJ1-1; D remains ambiguous. Trimming took off 6 bases at V and 2 bases at J, with 13 bases between the two ends. Germline values: CDR1 SGHTA, CDR2 FQGNSA. The CDR3 totals 14 residues.

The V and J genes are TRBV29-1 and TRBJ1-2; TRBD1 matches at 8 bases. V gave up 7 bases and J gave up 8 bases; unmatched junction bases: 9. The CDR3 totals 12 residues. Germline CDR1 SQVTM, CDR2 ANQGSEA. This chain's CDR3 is CSGADRAGGYTF. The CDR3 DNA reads TGCAGCGGGGCGGACAGGGCCGGAGGCTACACCTTC.

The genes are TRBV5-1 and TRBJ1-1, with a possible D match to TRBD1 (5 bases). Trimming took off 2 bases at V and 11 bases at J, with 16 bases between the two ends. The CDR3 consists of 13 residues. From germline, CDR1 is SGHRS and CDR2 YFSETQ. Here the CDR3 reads CASSLSGTGAAFF. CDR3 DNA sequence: TGCGCCAGCAGCTTATCCGGGACCGGAGCTGCTTTCTTT.

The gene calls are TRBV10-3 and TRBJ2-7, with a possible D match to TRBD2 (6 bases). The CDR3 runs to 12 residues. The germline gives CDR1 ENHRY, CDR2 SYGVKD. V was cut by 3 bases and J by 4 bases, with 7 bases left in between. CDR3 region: CAISDLAYEQYF. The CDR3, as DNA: TGTGCCATCAGTGACCTAGCGTACGAGCAGTACTTC.

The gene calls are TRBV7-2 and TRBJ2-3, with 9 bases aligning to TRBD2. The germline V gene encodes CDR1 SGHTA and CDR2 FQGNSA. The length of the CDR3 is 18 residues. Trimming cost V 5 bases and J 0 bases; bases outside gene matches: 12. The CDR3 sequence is CASSRIAGAGRSTDTQYF. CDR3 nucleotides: TGTGCCAGCAGCCGAATAGCGGGAGCGGGGCGTAGCACAGATACGCAGTATTTT.

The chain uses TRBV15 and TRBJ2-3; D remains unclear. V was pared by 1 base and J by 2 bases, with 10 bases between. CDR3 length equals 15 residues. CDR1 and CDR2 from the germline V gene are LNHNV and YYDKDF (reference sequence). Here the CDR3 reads CATSRGSLYTDTQYF. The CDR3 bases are TGTGCCACCAGCAGAGGTAGTCTGTACACAGATACGCAGTATTTT.

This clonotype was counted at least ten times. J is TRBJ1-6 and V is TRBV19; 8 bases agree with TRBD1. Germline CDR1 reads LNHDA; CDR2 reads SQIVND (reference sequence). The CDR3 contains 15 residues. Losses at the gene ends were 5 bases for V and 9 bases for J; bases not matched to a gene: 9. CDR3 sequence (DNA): TGTGCCAGTAGTCTGGGACAGGCGTGGGGTTCACCCCTCCACTTT. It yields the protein CASSLGQAWGSPLHF.

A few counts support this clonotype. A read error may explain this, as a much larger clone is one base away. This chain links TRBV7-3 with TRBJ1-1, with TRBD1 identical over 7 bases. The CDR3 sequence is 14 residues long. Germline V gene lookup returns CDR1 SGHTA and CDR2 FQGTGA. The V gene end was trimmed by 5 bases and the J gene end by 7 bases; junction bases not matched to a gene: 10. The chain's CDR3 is CASSPDRRVGEAFF. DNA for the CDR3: TGTGCCAGCAGCCCGGACAGGAGAGTAGGTGAAGCTTTCTTT. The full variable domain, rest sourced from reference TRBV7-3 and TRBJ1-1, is GAGVSQTPSNKVTEKGKYVELRCDPISGHTALYWYRQSLGQGPEFLIYFQGTGAADDSGLPNDRFFAVRPEGSVSTLKIQRTERGDSAVYLCASSPDRRVGEAFFGQGTRLTVV.

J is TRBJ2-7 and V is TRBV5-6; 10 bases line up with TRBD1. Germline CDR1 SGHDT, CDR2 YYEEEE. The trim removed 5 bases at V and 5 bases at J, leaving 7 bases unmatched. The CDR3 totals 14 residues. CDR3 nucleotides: TGTGCCAGCAGTTCGACAGGGGGCGTCAACGAGCAGTACTTC. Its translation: CASSSTGGVNEQYF.

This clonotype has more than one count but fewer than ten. This CDR3 reads CASRAGTGAYEQYF. In DNA, the CDR3 is TGTGCCAGCAGGGCCGGGACAGGGGCCTACGAGCAGTACTTC. J is TRBJ2-7 and V is TRBV2, with 10 bases fitting TRBD1. The CDR3 is made up of 14 amino acids. Germline values: CDR1 SNHLY, CDR2 FYNNEI. J gave up 2 bases and V 6 bases, and 4 bases lay outside the gene matches.

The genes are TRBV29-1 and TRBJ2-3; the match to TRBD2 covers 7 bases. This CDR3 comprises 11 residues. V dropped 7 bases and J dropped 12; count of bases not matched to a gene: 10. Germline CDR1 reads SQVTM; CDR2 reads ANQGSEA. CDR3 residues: CSAGGSGAQYF. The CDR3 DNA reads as TGCAGCGCCGGGGGGAGCGGTGCCCAGTATTTT.

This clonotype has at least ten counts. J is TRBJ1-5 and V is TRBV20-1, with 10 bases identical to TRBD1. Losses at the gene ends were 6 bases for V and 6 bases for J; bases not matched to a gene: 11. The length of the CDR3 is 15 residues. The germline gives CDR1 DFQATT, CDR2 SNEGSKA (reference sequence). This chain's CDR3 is CSAGFGTGVGQPQHF. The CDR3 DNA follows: TGCAGTGCCGGGTTTGGGACAGGGGTTGGTCAGCCCCAGCATTTT.

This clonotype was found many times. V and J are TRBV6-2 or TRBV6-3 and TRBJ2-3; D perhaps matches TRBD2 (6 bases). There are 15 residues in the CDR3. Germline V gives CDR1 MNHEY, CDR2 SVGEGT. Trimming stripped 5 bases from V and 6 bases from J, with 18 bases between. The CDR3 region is CASSRTGLNPDTQYF. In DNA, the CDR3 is TGTGCCAGCAGTCGCACAGGACTAAACCCCGATACGCAGTATTTT.

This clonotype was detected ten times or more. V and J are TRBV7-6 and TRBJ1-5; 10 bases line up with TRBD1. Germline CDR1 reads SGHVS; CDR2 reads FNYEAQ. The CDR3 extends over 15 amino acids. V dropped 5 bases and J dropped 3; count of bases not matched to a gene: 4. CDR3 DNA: TGTGCCAGCAGCCCGGGACAGGGGATCAATCAGCCCCAGCATTTT. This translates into CASSPGQGINQPQHF.

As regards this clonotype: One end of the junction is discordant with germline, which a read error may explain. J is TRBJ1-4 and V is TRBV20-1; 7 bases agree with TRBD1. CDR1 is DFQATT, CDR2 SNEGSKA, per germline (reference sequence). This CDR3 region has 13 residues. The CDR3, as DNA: TGCAGTGCCAGAGAAACAGGGGATGAAAAACTGTTTTTT. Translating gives CSARETGDEKLFF.

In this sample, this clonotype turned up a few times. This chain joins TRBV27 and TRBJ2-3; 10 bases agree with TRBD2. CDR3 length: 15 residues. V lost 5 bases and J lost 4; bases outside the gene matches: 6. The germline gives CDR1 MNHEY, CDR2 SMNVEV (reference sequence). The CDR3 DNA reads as TGTGCCAGCAGTAAGCGGACTAGCGGCTCAGATACGCAGTATTTT. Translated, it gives CASSKRTSGSDTQYF.

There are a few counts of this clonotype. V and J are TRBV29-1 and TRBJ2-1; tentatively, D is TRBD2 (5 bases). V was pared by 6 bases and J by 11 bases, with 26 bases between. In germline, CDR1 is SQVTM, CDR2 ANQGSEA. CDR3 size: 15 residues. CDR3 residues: CSVAYEGSVFGKQFF. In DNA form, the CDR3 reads TGCAGCGTAGCTTATGAGGGATCTGTCTTTGGTAAGCAGTTCTTC.

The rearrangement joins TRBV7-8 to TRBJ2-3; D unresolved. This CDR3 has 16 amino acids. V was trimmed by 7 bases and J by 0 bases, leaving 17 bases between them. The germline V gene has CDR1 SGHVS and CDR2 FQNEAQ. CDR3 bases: TGTGCCAGCATCCAAACGGCAGCCGTTAGCACAGATACGCAGTATTTT. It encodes CASIQTAAVSTDTQYF.

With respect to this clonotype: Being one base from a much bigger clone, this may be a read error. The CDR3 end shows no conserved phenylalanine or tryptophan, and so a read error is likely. CDR3 nucleotides: TGTGCCAGCAGCCAAGATTTGGGGGCAGGAGTAGCCAAAAACATTCAGTACCTC. This encodes CASSQDLGAGVAKNIQYL. The chain joins TRBV4-1 to TRBJ2-4; possibly TRBD1 for D (6 bases). CDR3 size: 18 residues. Looked up from germline, CDR1 is MGHRA and CDR2 is YSYEKL.